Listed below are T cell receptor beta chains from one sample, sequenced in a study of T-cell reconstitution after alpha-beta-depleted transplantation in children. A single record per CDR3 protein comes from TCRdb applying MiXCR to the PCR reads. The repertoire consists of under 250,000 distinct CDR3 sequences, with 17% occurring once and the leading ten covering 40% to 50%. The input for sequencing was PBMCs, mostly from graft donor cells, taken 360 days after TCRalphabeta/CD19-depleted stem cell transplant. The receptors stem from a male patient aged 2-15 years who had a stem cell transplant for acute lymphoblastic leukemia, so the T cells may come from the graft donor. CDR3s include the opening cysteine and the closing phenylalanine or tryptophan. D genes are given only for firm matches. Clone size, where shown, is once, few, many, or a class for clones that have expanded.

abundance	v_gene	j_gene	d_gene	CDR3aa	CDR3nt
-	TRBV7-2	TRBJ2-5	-	CASSLAWTGGETQYF	TGTGCCAGCAGCTTAGCTTGGACAGGAGGGGAGACCCAGTACTTC
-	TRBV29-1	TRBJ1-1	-	CSVESGAEAFF	TGCAGCGTTGAATCCGGGGCTGAAGCTTTCTTT
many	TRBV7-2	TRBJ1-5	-	CASSLVVRVGDQPQHF	TGTGCCAGCAGCTTAGTAGTTAGAGTGGGTGATCAGCCCCAGCATTTT
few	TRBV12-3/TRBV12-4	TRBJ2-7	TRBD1	CASRTGADEQYF	TGTGCCAGCAGAACAGGGGCCGACGAGCAGTACTTC
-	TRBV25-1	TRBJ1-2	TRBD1	CASWTGIYGYTF	TGTGCCAGCTGGACAGGGATCTATGGCTACACCTTC
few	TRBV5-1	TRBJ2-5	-	CASSLAGAAYQETQYF	TGCGCCAGCAGCTTGGCCGGGGCAGCGTACCAAGAGACCCAGTACTTC
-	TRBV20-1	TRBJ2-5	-	CSAQPGSAQETQYF	TGCAGTGCCCAACCCGGGTCCGCTCAAGAGACCCAGTACTTC
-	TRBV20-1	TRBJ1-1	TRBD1	CSARRQGRNTEAFF	TGCAGTGCTAGGAGACAGGGGAGAAACACTGAAGCTTTCTTT
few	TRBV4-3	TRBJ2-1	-	CASSQDLGTQFF	TGCGCCAGCAGCCAAGATCTCGGTACCCAGTTCTTC
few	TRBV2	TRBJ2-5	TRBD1	CASSWDRNQETQYF	TGTGCCAGCAGTTGGGACAGGAACCAAGAGACCCAGTACTTC
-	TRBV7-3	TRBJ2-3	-	CASSLTFSTDTQYF	TGTGCCAGCAGCTTAACGTTTAGCACAGATACGCAGTATTTT
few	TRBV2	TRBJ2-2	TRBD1	CASSGIGGQGGTGELFF	TGTGCCAGCAGTGGTATTGGGGGACAGGGGGGCACCGGGGAGCTGTTTTTT
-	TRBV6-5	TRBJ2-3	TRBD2	CASSSGPPRGGLTDTQYF	TGTGCCAGCAGTTCAGGCCCTCCGCGGGGGGGTTTGACAGATACGCAGTATTTT
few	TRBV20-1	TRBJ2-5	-	CSAKPPRGAQETQYF	TGCAGTGCCAAGCCCCCCCGGGGGGCCCAAGAGACCCAGTACTTC
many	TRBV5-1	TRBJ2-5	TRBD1	CASSSGQGETQYF	TGCGCCAGCAGCTCGGGACAGGGGGAGACCCAGTACTTC
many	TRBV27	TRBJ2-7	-	CASSLKYPSSYEQYF	TGTGCCAGCAGTTTAAAGTACCCCAGCTCCTACGAGCAGTACTTC
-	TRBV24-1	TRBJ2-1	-	CATSDRPDNEQFF	TGTGCCACCAGTGACAGACCCGACAATGAGCAGTTCTTC
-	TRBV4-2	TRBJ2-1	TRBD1	CASSPREDRGDEQFF	TGTGCCAGCAGCCCGAGAGAGGACAGGGGGGATGAGCAGTTCTTC